Listed below are T cell receptor beta chains from one sample, sequenced in a study of cytomegalovirus exposure and HLA in healthy donors. Profiled with immunoSEQ multiplex PCR; TCRdb holds only in-frame clones, not every one. The data hold around 190,000 clones, with approximately 80% observed a single time. Material: PBMCs. These receptors originate from a girl aged 2 to 9 in good health and CMV-seropositive. CDR3s include the opening cysteine and the closing phenylalanine or tryptophan. The order of the fields is J gene, clone size, V gene, CDR3 protein. Size is omitted from some rows. Given values are once, few, many or a class for expanded clones.

TRBJ2-1 | NA | TRBV6-1 | CASSEGLAGVREQFF
TRBJ2-2 | NA | TRBV11-2 | CASSLASGPTGELFF
TRBJ1-6 | NA | TRBV6-4 | CASSVGTGGSPLHF
TRBJ2-5 | NA | TRBV6-5 | CASSLKETQYF
TRBJ2-7 | NA | TRBV10-1 | CASSEGAAYEQYF
TRBJ1-5 | few | TRBV4-2 | CASSLTGNNQPQHF
TRBJ2-3 | NA | TRBV19 | CASSLDRRFTDTQYF
TRBJ1-1 | NA | TRBV9 | CASSVRSGNTEAFF
TRBJ1-6 | few | TRBV6-1 | CASEAGNRSPLHF
TRBJ1-4 | NA | TRBV6-5 | CASRGRINEKLFF
TRBJ1-1 | NA | TRBV19 | CASTRTGRTEAFF
TRBJ1-2 | NA | TRBV7-3 | CASSLGREGGYTF
TRBJ2-5 | NA | TRBV7-9 | CASSPLTGTETQYF
TRBJ2-4 | NA | TRBV4-2 | CASSQDRTGLAKNIQYF
TRBJ2-7 | few | TRBV6-5 | CASMRGDTYEQYF
TRBJ1-4 | NA | TRBV19 | CASSAYRNEKLFF
TRBJ2-5 | NA | TRBV25-1 | CASSRQGPRETQYF
TRBJ1-5 | NA | TRBV5-6 | CASSLSGTGQPNQPQHF
TRBJ2-3 | NA | TRBV19 | CASSSPLTNLQDTQYF
TRBJ2-1 | NA | TRBV30 | CAWSATSGYNEQFF
TRBJ2-7 | NA | TRBV18 | CASSPKGTSLLEQYF
TRBJ2-1 | NA | TRBV10-2 | CASIETGGENEQFF
TRBJ1-3 | few | TRBV25-1 | CASSEFEGVSSGNTIYF
TRBJ1-1 | few | TRBV19 | CASKWGVSTEAFF
TRBJ1-2 | NA | TRBV18 | CASSPGVAGSYGYTF
TRBJ2-7 | NA | TRBV29-1 | CSVDITYEQYF
TRBJ1-5 | NA | TRBV6-5 | CASSYSRGGHQHF
TRBJ2-7 | NA | TRBV6-5 | CASIPDRRYEQYF
TRBJ1-3 | NA | TRBV12-2 | CASRSDGTEDGNTIYF
TRBJ1-2 | NA | TRBV11-3 | CASSLGQGRDYGYTF
TRBJ1-1 | NA | TRBV6-5 | CASSYSIWNTEAFF
TRBJ1-5 | few | TRBV2 | CASSVEEDQPQHF
TRBJ2-7 | NA | TRBV2 | CASSDGAGGIEQYF
TRBJ2-1 | NA | TRBV15 | CATSRDRGFYNEQFF
NA | NA | TRBV5-6 | CASSFAGRWGRGSHEQYF
TRBJ2-5 | NA | TRBV6-5 | CASSRDSEETQYF
TRBJ2-7 | NA | TRBV15 | CATSRGGTGEQYF
TRBJ2-2 | NA | TRBV30 | CAWSPTGTGELFF
TRBJ2-3 | NA | TRBV5-1 | CASSLVGTSGHFTDTQYF
TRBJ2-5 | NA | TRBV9 | CASSVGASGEETQYF
TRBJ1-1 | NA | TRBV30 | CAWSYARDTEAFF
TRBJ1-2 | NA | TRBV28 | CASSLQRYGYTF
TRBJ2-3 | NA | TRBV7-9 | CASSLVIGTGGADTQYF
TRBJ1-2 | NA | TRBV6-6 | CASSSDRGLIGYTF
TRBJ1-2 | NA | TRBV30 | CAWKEALRGVGYTF
TRBJ2-1 | NA | TRBV2 | CASRSKRGEYNEQFF
TRBJ2-7 | NA | TRBV5-6 | CASSLDPGGVVEQYF
TRBJ2-1 | NA | TRBV6-1 | CASRRTRDLMSEQFF
TRBJ1-2 | NA | TRBV6-1 | CASSEYDSDSSHWGYTF
TRBJ1-2 | NA | TRBV2 | CASSDHRYGYTF